Sequencing of this TCR beta chain was carried out in a study of naive and memory T cell subsets (dated by TCRdb to between 2016 and 2019). Study-wide context: The figure summarizing the skin biopsy and whole blood samples listed approximately 10 blood donors, 7 tuberculin skin test biopsies and 3 saline control biopsies. PCR2 was typically a SYBR Green qPCR stopped at a set threshold; low-input samples could instead use end-point PCR (approximately 6 cycles). The study at large found these results: The potential sensitivity of the RNA-based method to TCR transcript changes with T cell activation and differentiation was acknowledged.

This clonotype was recorded at least ten times. Its antigen remains unidentified. Qualities for individual bases were not recorded, and no much larger clone is one base off. A robust, sensitive protocol for the amplification, sequencing and analysis of TCRs was described in the study, in which 3' ligation of a UMI-containing oligonucleotide to TCR cDNA was used. For whole blood analysis, 2.5 ml of peripheral blood was collected from healthy adult volunteers into Tempus tubes, and RNA was extracted following the manufacturer's instructions. Total RNA was treated with RQ1 DNase, without cell sorting, prior to reverse transcription, with an input of roughly 1 to 1,100 ng being targeted. Libraries were prepared from skin biopsies and whole blood so that pipeline robustness could be tested in samples in which T cells form a minority population. The CDR3 spans 15 residues, from the cysteine through the phenylalanine. Of the read, only the CDR3 DNA is kept; its 45 bases are in frame from base 1. Relative to germline, V is missing 1 base and J is missing 4 bases, with 7 bases of the junction outside any gene match. Based on the germline V gene, the CDR1 and CDR2 sequences are SGHTA and FQGNSA.

The library was generated by 5' RACE. The ligated cDNA was amplified in four rounds of PCR with nested alpha and beta constant region primers together with the SP2 primer. For the blood and skin samples, TCR RNA was reverse transcribed with SuperScript IV using primers for the alpha and beta constant regions. Using T4 RNA ligase 1, an oligonucleotide carrying both the Illumina SP2 primer and a UMI was ligated onto the 3' end of the cDNA. To prevent hairpin formation, the 12-nucleotide UMI was made up of two random hexamers with an eight-base spacer between them. From the second PCR onward, TCR alpha and beta chain libraries were processed separately and dual indexed for multiplexing. After pooling, the indexed libraries were analyzed by capillary electrophoresis and sequenced on either an Illumina MiSeq or NextSeq. To boost base diversity and improve cluster recognition, PhiX DNA at roughly 4.5-8% was spiked into the libraries. On the study's bioinformatics: Demultiplexor took UMIs from read 2, joined the UMIs to the TCR sequence from read 1, and separated reads according to sample indices. Decombinator identified V and J genes and V-J junctions and gave each TCR a five-part identifier that included V and J deletions. Collapsinator used UMIs to correct sequencing errors and PCR amplification heterogeneity, producing a UMI-based abundance for each TCR. Identifiers were converted to nucleotide sequence by CDR3Translator and translated to amino acids, and CDR3 regions were extracted on the basis of terminal motifs. After normalization to the amount of input RNA, the error-corrected alpha and beta TCR counts from blood and from skin were compared. The public reads were reprocessed in TCRdb via fastp at Q25 and MiXCR, keeping in-frame beta chains. Entries that share a CDR3 protein sequence are merged under the most common genes and DNA. Here the V and J calls rest on TCRdb's processing, not on the authors' analysis. Within this sample are approximately 32,000 distinct CDR3 sequences, with over 15% of them counted one time only. The top ten hold around 2.7% of the sample.

Here the chain combines TRBV7-2 and TRBJ2-7; TRBD2 aligns with 7 central bases. The clonotype originates from a female donor in good health. The CDR3 region reads CASSLDAQGGYEQYF. The DNA sequence is as follows: TGTGCCAGCAGCTTAGATGCCCAGGGAGGGTACGAGCAGTACTTC.